This TCR beta chain was identified in a study of T cells in Graves' hyperthyroidism and ophthalmopathy. Study-wide findings and caveats: Ophthalmopathy cases were set apart from stable hyperthyroidism by a 13 V-J model.

This clonotype appeared a few times. Its specificity is not known. The investigators amplified TCR beta CDR3 regions from RNA transcripts. The study used the HTBI primer set for a first-round RT-PCR of the TCR CDR3. TCRdb reanalysed the multiplex PCR reads using MiXCR and keeps one entry per CDR3 protein. The data show approximately 600,000 distinct CDR3 sequences, under 25% seen once. The CDR3 runs to 15 residues. Trimming cost V 0 bases and J 3 bases, with 10 bases left between them. Germline values: CDR1 SGHDN, CDR2 FVKESK. Sequencing was performed on blood. The chain links TRBV14 to TRBJ2-3, with D uncertain. The TCR sequence derives from a man younger than 40 with Graves' ophthalmopathy. The chain's CDR3 is CASSQDGSDTDTQYF. The CDR3 coding sequence is TGTGCCAGCAGCCAAGATGGATCGGATACAGATACGCAGTATTTT.